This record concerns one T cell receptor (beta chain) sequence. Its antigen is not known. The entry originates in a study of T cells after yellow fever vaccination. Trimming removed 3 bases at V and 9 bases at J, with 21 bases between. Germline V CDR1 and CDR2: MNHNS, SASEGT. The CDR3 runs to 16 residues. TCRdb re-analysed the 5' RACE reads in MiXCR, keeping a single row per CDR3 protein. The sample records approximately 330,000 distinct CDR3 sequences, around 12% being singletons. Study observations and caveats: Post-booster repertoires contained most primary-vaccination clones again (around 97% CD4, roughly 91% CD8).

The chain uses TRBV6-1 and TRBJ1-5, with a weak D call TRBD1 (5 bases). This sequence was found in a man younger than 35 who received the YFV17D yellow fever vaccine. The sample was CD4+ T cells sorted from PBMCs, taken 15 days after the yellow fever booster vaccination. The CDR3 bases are TGTGCCAGCAGTGATCCAATGTCGGGGGGGGGACGGCCCCAGCATTTT. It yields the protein CASSDPMSGGGRPQHF.